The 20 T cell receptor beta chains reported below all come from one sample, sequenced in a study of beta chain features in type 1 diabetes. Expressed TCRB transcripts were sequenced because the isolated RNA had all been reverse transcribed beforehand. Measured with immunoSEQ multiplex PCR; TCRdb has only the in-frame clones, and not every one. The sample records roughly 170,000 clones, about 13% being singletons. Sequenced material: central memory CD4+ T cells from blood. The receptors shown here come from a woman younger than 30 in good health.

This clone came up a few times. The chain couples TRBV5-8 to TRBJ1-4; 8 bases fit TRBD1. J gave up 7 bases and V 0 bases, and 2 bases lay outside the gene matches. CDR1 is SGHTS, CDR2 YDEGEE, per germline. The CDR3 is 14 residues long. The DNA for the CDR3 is TGTGCCAGCAGCTTGGGGACAGGGCCTGAAAAACTGTTTTTT. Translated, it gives CASSLGTGPEKLFF.

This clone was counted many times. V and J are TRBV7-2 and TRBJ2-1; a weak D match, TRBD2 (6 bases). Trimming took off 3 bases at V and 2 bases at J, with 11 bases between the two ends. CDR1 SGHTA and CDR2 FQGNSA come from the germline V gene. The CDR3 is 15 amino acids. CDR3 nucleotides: TGTGCCAGCAGCTTGATGACTAGGGCCTACAATGAGCAGTTCTTC. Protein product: CASSLMTRAYNEQFF.

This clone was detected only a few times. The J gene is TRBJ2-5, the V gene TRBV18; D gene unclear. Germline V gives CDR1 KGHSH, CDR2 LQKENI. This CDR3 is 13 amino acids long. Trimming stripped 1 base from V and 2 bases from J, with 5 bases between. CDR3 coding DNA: TGTGCCAGCTCACCACACAGTCAAGAGACCCAGTACTTC. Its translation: CASSPHSQETQYF.

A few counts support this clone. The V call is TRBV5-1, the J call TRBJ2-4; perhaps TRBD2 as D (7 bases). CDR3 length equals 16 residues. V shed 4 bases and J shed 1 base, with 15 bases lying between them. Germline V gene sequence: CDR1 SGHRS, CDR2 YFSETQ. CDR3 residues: CASSAEGRGAKNIQYF. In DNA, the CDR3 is TGCGCCAGCAGCGCGGAGGGGAGGGGGGCCAAAAACATTCAGTACTTC.

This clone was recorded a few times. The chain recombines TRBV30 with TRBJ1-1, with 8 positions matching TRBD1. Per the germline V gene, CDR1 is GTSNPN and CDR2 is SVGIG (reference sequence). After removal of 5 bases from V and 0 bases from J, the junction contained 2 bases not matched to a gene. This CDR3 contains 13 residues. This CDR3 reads CAWWTGMNTEAFF. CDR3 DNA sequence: TGTGCCTGGTGGACAGGGATGAACACTGAAGCTTTCTTT.

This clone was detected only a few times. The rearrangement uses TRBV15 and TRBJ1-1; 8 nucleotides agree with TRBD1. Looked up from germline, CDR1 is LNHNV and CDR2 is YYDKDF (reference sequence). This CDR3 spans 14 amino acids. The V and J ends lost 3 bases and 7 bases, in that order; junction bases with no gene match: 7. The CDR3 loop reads CATSRRQGQGEAFF. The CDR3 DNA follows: TGTGCCACCAGCAGGAGACAGGGGCAGGGTGAAGCTTTCTTT.

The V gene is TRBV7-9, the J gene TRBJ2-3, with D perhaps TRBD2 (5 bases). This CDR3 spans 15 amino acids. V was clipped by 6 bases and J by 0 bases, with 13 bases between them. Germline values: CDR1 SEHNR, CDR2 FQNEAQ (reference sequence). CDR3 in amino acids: CASSQSSSSTDTQYF. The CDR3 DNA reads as TGTGCCAGCAGTCAATCTAGCAGTAGCACAGATACGCAGTATTTT. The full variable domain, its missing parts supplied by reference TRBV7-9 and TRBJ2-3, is DTGVSQNPRHKITKRGQNVTFRCDPISEHNRLYWYRQTLGQGPEFLTYFQNEAQLEKSRLLSDRFSAERPKGSFSTLEIQRTEQGDSAMYLCASSQSSSSTDTQYFGPGTRLTVL.

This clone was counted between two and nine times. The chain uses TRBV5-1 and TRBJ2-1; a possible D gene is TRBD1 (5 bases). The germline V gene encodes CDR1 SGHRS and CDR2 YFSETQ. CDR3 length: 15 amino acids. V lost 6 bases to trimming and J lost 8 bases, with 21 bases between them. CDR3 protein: CASTASGAPTHEQFF. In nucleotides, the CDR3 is TGCGCCAGCACAGCCTCTGGGGCCCCCACCCATGAGCAGTTCTTC.

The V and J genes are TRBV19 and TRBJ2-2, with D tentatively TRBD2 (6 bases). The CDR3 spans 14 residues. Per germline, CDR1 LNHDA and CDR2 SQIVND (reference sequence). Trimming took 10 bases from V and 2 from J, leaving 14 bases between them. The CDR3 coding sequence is TGTGCCACCAGGGACTTCTCCAACACCGGGGAGCTGTTTTTT. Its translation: CATRDFSNTGELFF.

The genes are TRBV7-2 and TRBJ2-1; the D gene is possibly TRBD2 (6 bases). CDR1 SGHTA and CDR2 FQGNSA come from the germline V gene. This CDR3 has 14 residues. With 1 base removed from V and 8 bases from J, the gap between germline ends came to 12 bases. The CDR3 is CASSLVGGLDEQFF. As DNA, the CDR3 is TGTGCCAGCAGCTTAGTCGGGGGACTCGATGAGCAGTTCTTC.

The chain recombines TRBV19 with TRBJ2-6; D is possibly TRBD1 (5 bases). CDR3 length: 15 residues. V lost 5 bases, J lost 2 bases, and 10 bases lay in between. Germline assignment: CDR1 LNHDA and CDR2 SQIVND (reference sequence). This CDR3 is CASSQGGTGANVLTF. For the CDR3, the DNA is TGTGCCAGTAGTCAGGGTGGGACTGGGGCCAACGTCCTGACTTTC.

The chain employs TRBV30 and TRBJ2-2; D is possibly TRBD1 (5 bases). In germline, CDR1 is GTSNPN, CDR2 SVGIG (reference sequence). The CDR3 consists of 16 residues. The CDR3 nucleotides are TGTGCTCACCGGAAGTCGATCAGGGCGAACACCGGGGAGCTGTTTTTT. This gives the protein CAHRKSIRANTGELFF.

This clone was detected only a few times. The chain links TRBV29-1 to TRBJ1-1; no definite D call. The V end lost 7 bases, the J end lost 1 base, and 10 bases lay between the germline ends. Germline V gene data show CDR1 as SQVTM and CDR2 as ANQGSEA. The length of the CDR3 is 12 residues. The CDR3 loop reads CSGAYGNTEAFF. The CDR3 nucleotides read TGCAGCGGCGCATACGGGAACACTGAAGCTTTCTTT.

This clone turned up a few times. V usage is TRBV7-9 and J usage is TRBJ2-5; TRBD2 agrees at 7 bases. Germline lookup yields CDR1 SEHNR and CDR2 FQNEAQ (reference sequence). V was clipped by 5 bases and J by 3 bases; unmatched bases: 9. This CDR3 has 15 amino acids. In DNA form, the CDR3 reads TGTGCCAGCAGCGCCCGTGGGGGGGTCGAAGAGACCCAGTACTTC. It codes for CASSARGGVEETQYF.

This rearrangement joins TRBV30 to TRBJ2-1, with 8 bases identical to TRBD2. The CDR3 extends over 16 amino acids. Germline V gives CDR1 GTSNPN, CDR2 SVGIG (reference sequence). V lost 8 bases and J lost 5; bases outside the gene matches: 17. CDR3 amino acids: CAQRVLGSGKNNEQFF. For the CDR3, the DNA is TGTGCCCAAAGGGTCCTTGGTAGCGGGAAGAACAATGAGCAGTTCTTC.

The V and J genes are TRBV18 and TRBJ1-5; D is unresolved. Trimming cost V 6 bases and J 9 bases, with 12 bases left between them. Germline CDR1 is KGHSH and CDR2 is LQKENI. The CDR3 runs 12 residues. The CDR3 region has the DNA TGTGCCAGCTCTCAAACAGAGGGGCCCCAGCATTTT. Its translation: CASSQTEGPQHF.

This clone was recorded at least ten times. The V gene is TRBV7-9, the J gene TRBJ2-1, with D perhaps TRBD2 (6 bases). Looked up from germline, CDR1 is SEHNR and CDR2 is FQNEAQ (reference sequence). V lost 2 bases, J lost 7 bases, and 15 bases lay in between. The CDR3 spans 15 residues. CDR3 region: CASSLTGGTPNEQFF. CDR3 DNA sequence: TGTGCCAGCAGCTTAACGGGCGGGACCCCGAATGAGCAGTTCTTC. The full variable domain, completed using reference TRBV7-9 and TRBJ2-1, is DTGVSQNPRHKITKRGQNVTFRCDPISEHNRLYWYRQTLGQGPEFLTYFQNEAQLEKSRLLSDRFSAERPKGSFSTLEIQRTEQGDSAMYLCASSLTGGTPNEQFFGPGTRLTVL.

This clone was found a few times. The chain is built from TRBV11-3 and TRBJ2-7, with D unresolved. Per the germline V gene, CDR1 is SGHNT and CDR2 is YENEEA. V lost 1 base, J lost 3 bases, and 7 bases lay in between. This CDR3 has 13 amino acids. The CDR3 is CASSLGPGYEQYF. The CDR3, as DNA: TGTGCCAGCAGCTTAGGTCCAGGCTACGAGCAGTACTTC.

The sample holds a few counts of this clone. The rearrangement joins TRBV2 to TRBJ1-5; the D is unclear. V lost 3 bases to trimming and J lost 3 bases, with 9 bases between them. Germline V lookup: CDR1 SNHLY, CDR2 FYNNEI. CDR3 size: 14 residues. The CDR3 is CASSESGNNQPQHF. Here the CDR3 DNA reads TGTGCCAGCAGTGAGTCGGGGAACAATCAGCCCCAGCATTTT.

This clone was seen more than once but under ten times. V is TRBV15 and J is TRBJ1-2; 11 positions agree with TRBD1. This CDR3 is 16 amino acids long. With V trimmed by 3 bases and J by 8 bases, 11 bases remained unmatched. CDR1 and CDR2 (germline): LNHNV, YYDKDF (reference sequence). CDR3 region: CATSRIWTGGMGGYTF. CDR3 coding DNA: TGTGCCACCAGCAGGATCTGGACAGGGGGCATGGGGGGCTACACCTTC.